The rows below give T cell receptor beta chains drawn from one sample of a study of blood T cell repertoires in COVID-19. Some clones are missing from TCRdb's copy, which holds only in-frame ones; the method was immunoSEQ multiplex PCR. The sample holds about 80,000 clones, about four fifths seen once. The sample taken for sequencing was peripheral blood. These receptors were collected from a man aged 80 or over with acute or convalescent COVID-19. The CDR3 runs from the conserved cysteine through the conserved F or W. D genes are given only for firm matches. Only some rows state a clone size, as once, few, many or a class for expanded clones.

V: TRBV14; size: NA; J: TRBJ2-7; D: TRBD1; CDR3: CASGRDRGLEQYF; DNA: TGTGCCAGTGGACGGGACAGGGGGCTCGAGCAGTACTTC
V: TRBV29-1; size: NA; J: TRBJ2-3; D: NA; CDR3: CSATGQGLGSTQYF; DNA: TGCAGCGCAACAGGGCAGGGGCTCGGTAGTACGCAGTATTTT
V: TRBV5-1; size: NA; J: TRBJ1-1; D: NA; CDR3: CASRGGDTEAFF; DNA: TGCGCCAGCAGAGGCGGGGACACTGAAGCTTTCTTT
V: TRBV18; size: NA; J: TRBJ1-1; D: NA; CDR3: CASSPSGENTEAFF; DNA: TGTGCCAGCTCACCTAGCGGCGAGAACACTGAAGCTTTCTTT
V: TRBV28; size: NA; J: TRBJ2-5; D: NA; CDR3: CASSLGGGLGETQYF; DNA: TGTGCCAGCAGTTTAGGTGGCGGACTTGGGGAGACCCAGTACTTC
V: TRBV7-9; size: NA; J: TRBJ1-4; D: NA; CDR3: CASSPERIPTNEKLFF; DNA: TGTGCCAGCAGCCCAGAGAGGATCCCAACTAATGAAAAACTGTTTTTT
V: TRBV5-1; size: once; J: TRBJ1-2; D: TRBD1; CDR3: CASSLAGQGDGYTF; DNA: TGCGCCAGCAGCCTAGCCGGACAGGGTGACGGCTACACCTTC
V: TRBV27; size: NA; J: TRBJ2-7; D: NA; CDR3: CASRRQATDEQYF; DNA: TGTGCCAGCAGACGACAGGCGACGGACGAGCAGTACTTC
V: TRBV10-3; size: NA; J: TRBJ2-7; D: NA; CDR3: CAISERDYEQYF; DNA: TGTGCCATCAGTGAACGGGACTACGAGCAGTACTTC
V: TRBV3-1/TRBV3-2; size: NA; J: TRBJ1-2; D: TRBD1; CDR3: CASSHPGKQGWYGYTF; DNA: TGTGCCAGCAGCCATCCTGGAAAACAGGGGTGGTATGGCTACACCTTC
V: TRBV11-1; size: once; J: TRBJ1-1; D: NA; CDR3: CASSLIRGGNTEAFF; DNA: TGTGCCAGCAGCTTAATTCGAGGAGGGAACACTGAAGCTTTCTTT
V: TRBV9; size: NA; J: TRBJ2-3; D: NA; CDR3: CASSVARTDTQYF; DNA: TGTGCCAGCAGCGTAGCTCGCACAGATACGCAGTATTTT
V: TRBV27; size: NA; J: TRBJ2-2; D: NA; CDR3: CASSLFLRGTGELFF; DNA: TGTGCCAGCAGTTTATTTTTACGGGGAACCGGGGAGCTGTTTTTT
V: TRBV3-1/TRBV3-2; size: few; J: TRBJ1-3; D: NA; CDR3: CASSRDTNSGNTIYF; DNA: TGTGCCAGCAGCCGTGACACCAACTCTGGAAACACCATATATTTT
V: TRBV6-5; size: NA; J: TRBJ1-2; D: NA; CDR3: CASSYNFQGPGYTF; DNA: TGTGCCAGCAGTTACAATTTTCAGGGTCCTGGCTACACCTTC
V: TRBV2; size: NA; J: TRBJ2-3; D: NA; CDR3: CASRRGWRDTDTQYF; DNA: TGTGCCAGCAGGAGAGGATGGAGGGATACAGATACGCAGTATTTT
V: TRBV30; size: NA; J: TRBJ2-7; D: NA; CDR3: CAWSVQYEQYF; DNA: TGTGCCTGGAGTGTACAATACGAGCAGTACTTC
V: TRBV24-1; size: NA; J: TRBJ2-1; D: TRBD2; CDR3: CATSEAGATSGGIYEQFF; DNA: TGTGCCACCAGTGAGGCAGGGGCGACTAGCGGGGGGATCTATGAGCAGTTCTTC
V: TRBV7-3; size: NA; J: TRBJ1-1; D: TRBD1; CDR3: CASSTGVYTEAFF; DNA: TGTGCCAGCAGCACAGGGGTTTACACTGAAGCTTTCTTT
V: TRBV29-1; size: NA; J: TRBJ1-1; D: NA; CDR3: CSVGSFQGGYTEAFF; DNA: TGCAGCGTTGGATCCTTTCAGGGCGGTTACACTGAAGCTTTCTTT
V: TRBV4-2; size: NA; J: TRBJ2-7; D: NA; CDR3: CASSQEGGYEQYF; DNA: TGTGCCAGCAGCCAAGAAGGGGGTTACGAGCAGTACTTC
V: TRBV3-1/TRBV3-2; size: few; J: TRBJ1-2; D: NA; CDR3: CASSLAGTRNYGYTF; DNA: TGTGCCAGCAGCCTTGCGGGCACTCGCAACTATGGCTACACCTTC
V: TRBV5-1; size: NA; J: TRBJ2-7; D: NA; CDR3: CASSLSGRDAEQYF; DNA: TGCGCCAGCAGCTTGTCTGGCAGGGATGCCGAGCAGTACTTC
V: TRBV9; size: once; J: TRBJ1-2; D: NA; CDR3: CASSGTGGRLSGGYTF; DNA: TGTGCCAGCAGCGGAACCGGCGGACGTTTAAGCGGGGGCTACACCTTC
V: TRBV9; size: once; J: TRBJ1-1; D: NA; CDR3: CASSARGDLNTEAFF; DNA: TGTGCCAGCAGCGCCCGTGGGGACTTGAACACTGAAGCTTTCTTT
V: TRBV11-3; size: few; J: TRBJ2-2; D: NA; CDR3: CASMNSRNTGELFF; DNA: TGTGCCAGCATGAACAGCCGGAACACCGGGGAGCTGTTTTTT
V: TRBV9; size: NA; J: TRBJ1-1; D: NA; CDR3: CASSVAQENTEAFF; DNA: TGTGCCAGCAGCGTAGCTCAGGAGAACACTGAAGCTTTCTTT
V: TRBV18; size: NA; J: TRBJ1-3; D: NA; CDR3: CASSPPQDSGNTIYF; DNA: TGTGCCAGCTCACCGCCCCAGGACTCTGGAAACACCATATATTTT
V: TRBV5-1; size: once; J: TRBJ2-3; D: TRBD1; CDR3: CASSLRGDRGTDTQYF; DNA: TGCGCCAGCAGCTTGAGGGGGGACAGGGGCACAGATACGCAGTATTTT
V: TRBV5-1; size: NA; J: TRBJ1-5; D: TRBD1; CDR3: CASSIGTGDQPQHF; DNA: TGCGCCAGCAGCATTGGGACAGGGGATCAGCCCCAGCATTTT
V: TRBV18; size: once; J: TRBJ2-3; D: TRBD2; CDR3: CASSYGTSGTDTQYF; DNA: TGTGCCAGCTCATACGGGACTAGCGGCACAGATACGCAGTATTTT
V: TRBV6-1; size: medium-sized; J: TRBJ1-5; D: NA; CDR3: CASSEQGGSNQPQHF; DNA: TGTGCCAGCAGTGAACAGGGTGGTAGCAATCAGCCCCAGCATTTT